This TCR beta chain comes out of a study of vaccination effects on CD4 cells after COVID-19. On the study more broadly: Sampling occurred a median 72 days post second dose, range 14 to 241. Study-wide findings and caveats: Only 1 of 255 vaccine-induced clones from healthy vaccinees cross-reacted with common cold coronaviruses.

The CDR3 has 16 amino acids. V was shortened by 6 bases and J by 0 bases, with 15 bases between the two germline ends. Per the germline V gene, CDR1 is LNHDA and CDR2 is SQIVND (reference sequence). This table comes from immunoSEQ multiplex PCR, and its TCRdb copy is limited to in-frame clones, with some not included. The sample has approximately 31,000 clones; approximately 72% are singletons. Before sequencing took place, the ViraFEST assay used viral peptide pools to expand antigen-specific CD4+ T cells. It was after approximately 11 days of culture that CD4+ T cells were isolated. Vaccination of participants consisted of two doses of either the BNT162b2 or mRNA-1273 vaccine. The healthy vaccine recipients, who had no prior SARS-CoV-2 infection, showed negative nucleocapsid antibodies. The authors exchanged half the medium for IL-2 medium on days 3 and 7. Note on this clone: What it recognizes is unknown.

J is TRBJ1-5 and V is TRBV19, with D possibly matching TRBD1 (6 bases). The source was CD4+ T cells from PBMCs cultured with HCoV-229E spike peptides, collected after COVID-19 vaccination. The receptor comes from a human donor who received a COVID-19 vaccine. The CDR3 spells CASSLRDTYSNQPQHF. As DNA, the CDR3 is TGTGCCAGTAGCCTCCGGGACACTTATAGCAATCAGCCCCAGCATTTT.